The clone carrying this TCR beta chain was recorded at least ten times. What it binds is unknown. Germline assignment: CDR1 GTSNPN and CDR2 SVGIG (reference sequence). Trimming stripped 4 bases from V and 3 bases from J, with 4 bases between. CDR3 length equals 12 residues. These data originate in a study of regulatory T cells in long-lasting Graves disease. Overall study findings and caveats: The study found persistent patients shared more public clonotypes (around 2,500) than new patients (approximately 870).

The time point was: newly diagnosed GD, antithyroid drugs for less than 3 months. PBMC RNA was the source of the TCR library. Both iRepertoire HTBI primers and Arm-PCR of CDR3 regions were used to build the TCR beta libraries. MiXCR, applied by TCRdb to the multiplex PCR reads, yields one record per CDR3 protein. The profile shows about 450,000 distinct CDR3 sequences, around 15% of them singletons. Separately, the same data were catalogued under a study of T cells in Graves' hyperthyroidism and ophthalmopathy. From that report: Based on clinical symptoms, serum thyroxine and TRAb, thyroid ultrasound and orbital computed tomography, diagnoses were reached.

This sample comprised peripheral blood mononuclear cells (PBMCs), obtained at new diagnosis, from a patient treated with antithyroid drugs. The rearrangement joins TRBV30 to TRBJ2-6; D is uncertain. The sequence was collected from a woman aged 50 to 60 with Graves disease. This chain's CDR3 is CAWTYGANVLTF. DNA of the CDR3: TGTGCCTGGACCTATGGGGCCAACGTCCTGACTTTC.